A single sample gave rise to the 26 T cell receptor beta chains below, sequenced in a study of OX40 agonist ivuxolimab in advanced cancers. Library preparation employed the immunoSEQ multiplex PCR assay. Held by TCRdb, this immuneACCESS table contains in-frame sequences only and omits some clones. Under half of the omission traces to an unresolved V gene where checked; the cause of the rest is unknown. The sample table contains roughly 100,000 clones; only one count was recorded for 70% to 85% of them. Of the sample, around 5.8% falls within the top ten clones. This specimen consisted of CD4+ or CD8+ T cells sorted from blood, obtained in a trial of the OX40 agonist ivuxolimab. Receptors originate from an adult with an advanced solid tumor such as melanoma, head and neck, liver or kidney cancer.

The genes are TRBV4-3 and TRBJ1-1; 8 bases fit TRBD1. Germline V lookup: CDR1 LGHNA, CDR2 YSLEER. The CDR3 totals 13 residues. Germline trimming cut 8 bases from V and 1 base from J; bases unmatched to any gene: 3. The CDR3 loop reads CASGQGRNTEAFF. The CDR3 coding sequence is TGCGCCAGCGGACAGGGACGGAACACTGAAGCTTTCTTT.

The chain joins TRBV6-5 to TRBJ2-7; 7 bases align to TRBD1. The CDR3 is made up of 15 amino acids. The J segment lost 0 bases and the V segment lost 2 bases, leaving 4 bases of the junction unmatched. Germline CDR1 MNHEY, CDR2 SVGAGI. The CDR3 DNA reads as TGTGCCAGCAGTTACACCCGGGACAGCTCCTACGAGCAGTACTTC. This gives the protein CASSYTRDSSYEQYF.

The V and J genes are TRBV10-3 and TRBJ1-1; D possibly corresponds to TRBD1 (5 bases). Trimming stripped 4 bases from V and 4 bases from J, with 25 bases between. Germline V gene data show CDR1 as ENHRY and CDR2 as SYGVKD. This CDR3 is built from 18 residues. The CDR3 nucleotides read TGTGCCATCAGTGCCTACCAACCTTCGACAGCAGGAGGCACTGAAGCTTTCTTT. Protein product: CAISAYQPSTAGGTEAFF.

The rearrangement uses TRBV9 and TRBJ2-1; D is undetermined. Germline V CDR1 and CDR2: SGDLS, YYNGEE. The CDR3 runs 15 residues. V lost 4 bases to trimming and J lost 2 bases, with 13 bases between them. Here the CDR3 reads CASSPGFTAYNEQFF. The CDR3 DNA sequence: TGTGCCAGCAGCCCCGGATTTACGGCCTACAATGAGCAGTTCTTC.

The rearrangement uses TRBV6-5 and TRBJ1-1; D gene unclear. Trimming removed 2 bases at V and 3 bases at J, with 7 bases between. CDR1 MNHEY and CDR2 SVGAGI come from the germline V gene. The CDR3 has 13 residues. CDR3 residues: CASSYRVHTEAFF. DNA for the CDR3: TGTGCCAGCAGTTACAGGGTCCACACTGAAGCTTTCTTT.

This chain links TRBV27 with TRBJ1-2; D unclear. The CDR3 is 13 amino acids. Germline V gene lookup returns CDR1 MNHEY and CDR2 SMNVEV (reference sequence). V lost 2 bases to trimming and J lost 7 bases, with 11 bases between them. CDR3 nucleotide sequence: TGTGCCAGCAGTTTACTTAGGGCGGGTGGCTACACCTTC. This encodes CASSLLRAGGYTF.

This clone has just one count. This chain links TRBV29-1 with TRBJ2-4, with D possibly called TRBD1 or TRBD2 (6 bases each). The germline CDR1 and CDR2 sequences are SQVTM and ANQGSEA. Trimming shortened V by 0 bases and J by 8 bases, and 14 bases separated the two germline ends. The CDR3 has 14 amino acids. The CDR3 reads CSVEEGAGRYIQYF. In nucleotides, the CDR3 is TGCAGCGTTGAAGAGGGGGCCGGGAGATACATTCAGTACTTC.

CDR3 in amino acids: CARSLVGGRGPFYEQYF. In DNA, the CDR3 is TGTGCCAGAAGCTTGGTGGGGGGCAGGGGACCATTCTACGAGCAGTACTTC. The V call is TRBV5-3, the J call TRBJ2-7; D possibly uses TRBD1 or TRBD2 (6 bases each). TRBV5-3 counts as an open reading frame of uncertain function. The V gene lost 0 bases and the J gene lost 3 bases, with 19 bases spanning the gap. The CDR3 length is 17 residues.

The J gene is TRBJ2-3, the V gene TRBV11-2; D may be TRBD2 (5 bases). The CDR3 is 15 residues long. Germline CDR1 reads SGHAT; CDR2 reads FQNNGV. Trimming removed 7 bases at V and 2 bases at J, with 16 bases between. CDR3 sequence reads: CASTLDWSHTDTQYF. CDR3 DNA sequence: TGTGCCAGCACCCTGGACTGGAGTCACACAGATACGCAGTATTTT.

The chain has TRBV27 and TRBJ2-3; TRBD2 might be the D (5 bases). V was pared by 5 bases and J by 0 bases, with 6 bases between. CDR3 length: 13 residues. Germline V gene data show CDR1 as MNHEY and CDR2 as SMNVEV (reference sequence). CDR3 in amino acids: CASSGGSTDTQYF. The CDR3 DNA reads as TGTGCCAGCAGTGGCGGGAGCACAGATACGCAGTATTTT.

The chain has TRBV7-9 and TRBJ2-3; 14 nucleotides match TRBD2. Germline values: CDR1 SEHNR, CDR2 FQNEAQ (reference sequence). This CDR3 is built from 17 residues. Unmatched junction bases numbered 9, after V lost 5 bases and J lost 5 bases. CDR3 DNA: TGTGCCAGCAGCCCTCATGGACTAGCGGGAGGCGGAGATACGCAGTATTTT. This codes for CASSPHGLAGGGDTQYF.

This clone has a handful of counts. The chain links TRBV10-2 to TRBJ2-7; possibly TRBD1 for D (6 bases). Germline V lookup: CDR1 WSHSY, CDR2 SAAADI. The CDR3 spans 12 residues. V was shortened by 10 bases and J by 3 bases, with 13 bases between the two germline ends. CDR3 nucleotide sequence: TGCGCCACTAGGGACACCGACTACGAGCAGTACTTC. It is translated as CATRDTDYEQYF.

V is TRBV18 and J is TRBJ1-1; no clear D gene. V was shortened by 2 bases and J by 0 bases, with 7 bases between the two germline ends. CDR1 is KGHSH and CDR2 is LQKENI in the germline V gene. The CDR3 length is 14 residues. The CDR3 nucleotides read TGTGCCAGCTCACCAGTGGCAATGAACACTGAAGCTTTCTTT. The encoded protein is CASSPVAMNTEAFF.

The J gene is TRBJ2-7, the V gene TRBV4-2, with a tentative D call TRBD2 (5 bases). The germline gives CDR1 LGHNA, CDR2 YNFKEQ. Trimming shortened V by 0 bases and J by 5 bases, and 11 bases separated the two germline ends. The CDR3 sequence is 14 residues long. The CDR3, as DNA: TGTGCCAGCAGCCAAGAGCCGGGGTCCCACGAGCAGTACTTC. Amino acids: CASSQEPGSHEQYF.

CDR3 in DNA: TGTGCCAGCAGTGAAGCGGCGGACAGGGGCCTCGGCTACACCTTC. Amino acid sequence: CASSEAADRGLGYTF. J is TRBJ1-2 and V is TRBV6-1; 9 nucleotides match TRBD1. V shed 0 bases, J shed 8 bases, and the junction held 7 bases outside the gene matches. The germline gives CDR1 MNHNS, CDR2 SASEGT. CDR3 length: 15 residues.

V gene TRBV5-6 combines with J gene TRBJ2-5; D unclear. V was trimmed by 0 bases and J by 5 bases, leaving 11 bases between them. Germline V gene lookup returns CDR1 SGHDT and CDR2 YYEEEE. The CDR3 covers 14 residues. The CDR3: CASSLGRAEETQYF. The CDR3 DNA sequence: TGTGCCAGCAGCTTGGGTCGGGCTGAGGAGACCCAGTACTTC.

The CDR3 DNA is TGTGCCAGCAGCTGGGACAGGGAGGACTATGGCTACACCTTC. This gives the protein CASSWDREDYGYTF. The rearrangement links TRBV7-9 to TRBJ1-2; 9 bases line up with TRBD1. The germline V gene encodes CDR1 SEHNR and CDR2 FQNEAQ (reference sequence). The CDR3 is made up of 14 amino acids. V lost 4 bases to trimming and J lost 3 bases; unmatched junction nucleotides: 3.

The rearrangement uses TRBV28 and TRBJ1-5, with 7 nucleotides matching TRBD1. Germline-derived CDR1 and CDR2 are MDHEN and SYDVKM. The trim removed 4 bases at V and 6 bases at J, leaving 3 bases unmatched. The CDR3 extends over 13 amino acids. CDR3 loop: CASSWGTVQPQHF. CDR3 DNA sequence: TGTGCCAGCAGTTGGGGGACAGTTCAGCCCCAGCATTTT. Full variable domain (remainder filled in from reference TRBV28 and TRBJ1-5): DVKVTQSSRYLVKRTGEKVFLECVQDMDHENMFWYRQDPGLGLRLIYFSYDVKMKEKGDIPEGYSVSREKKERFSLILESASTNQTSMYLCASSWGTVQPQHFGDGTRLSIL.

This clone was observed a single time. The chain links TRBV6-5 to TRBJ1-2, with 7 bases matching TRBD1. CDR1 MNHEY and CDR2 SVGAGI come from the germline V gene. V trimming: 1 base; J trimming: 6 bases; junction bases outside the gene matches: 2. The CDR3 runs to 13 residues. The CDR3 here is CASSYWTGDGYTF. CDR3 bases: TGTGCCAGCAGTTACTGGACAGGTGATGGCTACACCTTC.

The chain has TRBV10-3 and TRBJ2-2; D is unclear. Germline V gene lookup returns CDR1 ENHRY and CDR2 SYGVKD. The CDR3 spans 18 residues. Trimming removed 0 bases from V and 0 bases from J, with 14 bases in between. As DNA, the CDR3 is TGTGCCATCAGTGAGTCGACGGGCCTAGGAGCGAACACCGGGGAGCTGTTTTTT. Residues: CAISESTGLGANTGELFF.

This chain joins TRBV7-8 and TRBJ2-7, with 10 bases identical to TRBD2. V was clipped by 0 bases and J by 2 bases; unmatched bases: 4. The germline gives CDR1 SGHVS, CDR2 FQNEAQ. CDR3 length: 16 amino acids. The CDR3 sequence is CASSLAGLAATYEQYF. The CDR3 DNA follows: TGTGCCAGCAGCTTAGCCGGACTAGCGGCTACCTACGAGCAGTACTTC.

The table lists this clone with a count of one. The chain recombines TRBV11-2 with TRBJ1-2, with a tentative D call TRBD1 (5 bases). Germline V gives CDR1 SGHAT, CDR2 FQNNGV. CDR3 length: 14 amino acids. The V and J ends lost 5 bases and 1 base respectively, with 11 bases between them. The chain's CDR3 is CASSPWGDNYGYTF. DNA for the CDR3: TGTGCCAGCAGCCCGTGGGGGGATAACTATGGCTACACCTTC.

The chain joins TRBV4-1 to TRBJ2-7; TRBD1 is a possible D gene (6 bases). The CDR3 extends over 13 amino acids. CDR1 is MGHRA, CDR2 YSYEKL, per germline. Trimming shortened V by 6 bases and J by 4 bases, and 13 bases separated the two germline ends. CDR3: CASSRGTYYEQYF. The CDR3 region has the DNA TGCGCCAGCAGTCGTGGGACATATTACGAGCAGTACTTC.

The chain employs TRBV2 and TRBJ1-1, with TRBD1 as a possible D gene (6 bases). The germline gives CDR1 SNHLY, CDR2 FYNNEI. The germline V and J ends were trimmed by 6 bases and 4 bases, with 12 bases remaining between them. The CDR3 contains 13 residues. The CDR3 DNA follows: TGTGCCAGCAGCCTGGGCAGGGGCACTGAAGCTTTCTTT. Translation: CASSLGRGTEAFF.

This chain joins TRBV5-6 and TRBJ2-5; the match to TRBD2 covers 9 bases. V lost 3 bases, J lost 4 bases, and 4 bases stayed unmatched. The CDR3 runs 14 residues. The germline gives CDR1 SGHDT, CDR2 YYEEEE. The CDR3 reads CASSSVAGAETQYF. The DNA of the CDR3 is TGTGCCAGCAGCTCGGTAGCGGGAGCAGAGACCCAGTACTTC. The variable domain in full, with the rest retrieved from reference TRBV5-6 and TRBJ2-5, is DAGVTQSPTHLIKTRGQQVTLRCSPKSGHDTVSWYQQALGQGPQFIFQYYEEEERQRGNFPDRFSGHQFPNYSSELNVNALLLGDSALYLCASSSVAGAETQYFGPGTRLLVL.

The count of this clone is one. The chain combines TRBV5-6 with TRBJ1-3; the D gene is possibly TRBD1 (5 bases). The V gene's germline CDR1 is SGHDT and CDR2 YYEEEE. There are 15 residues in the CDR3. Trimming shortened V by 5 bases and J by 0 bases, and 12 bases separated the two germline ends. The CDR3 bases are TGTGCCAGCAGAGGGGCAGGGAGCTCTGGAAACACCATATATTTT. This sequence encodes CASRGAGSSGNTIYF.